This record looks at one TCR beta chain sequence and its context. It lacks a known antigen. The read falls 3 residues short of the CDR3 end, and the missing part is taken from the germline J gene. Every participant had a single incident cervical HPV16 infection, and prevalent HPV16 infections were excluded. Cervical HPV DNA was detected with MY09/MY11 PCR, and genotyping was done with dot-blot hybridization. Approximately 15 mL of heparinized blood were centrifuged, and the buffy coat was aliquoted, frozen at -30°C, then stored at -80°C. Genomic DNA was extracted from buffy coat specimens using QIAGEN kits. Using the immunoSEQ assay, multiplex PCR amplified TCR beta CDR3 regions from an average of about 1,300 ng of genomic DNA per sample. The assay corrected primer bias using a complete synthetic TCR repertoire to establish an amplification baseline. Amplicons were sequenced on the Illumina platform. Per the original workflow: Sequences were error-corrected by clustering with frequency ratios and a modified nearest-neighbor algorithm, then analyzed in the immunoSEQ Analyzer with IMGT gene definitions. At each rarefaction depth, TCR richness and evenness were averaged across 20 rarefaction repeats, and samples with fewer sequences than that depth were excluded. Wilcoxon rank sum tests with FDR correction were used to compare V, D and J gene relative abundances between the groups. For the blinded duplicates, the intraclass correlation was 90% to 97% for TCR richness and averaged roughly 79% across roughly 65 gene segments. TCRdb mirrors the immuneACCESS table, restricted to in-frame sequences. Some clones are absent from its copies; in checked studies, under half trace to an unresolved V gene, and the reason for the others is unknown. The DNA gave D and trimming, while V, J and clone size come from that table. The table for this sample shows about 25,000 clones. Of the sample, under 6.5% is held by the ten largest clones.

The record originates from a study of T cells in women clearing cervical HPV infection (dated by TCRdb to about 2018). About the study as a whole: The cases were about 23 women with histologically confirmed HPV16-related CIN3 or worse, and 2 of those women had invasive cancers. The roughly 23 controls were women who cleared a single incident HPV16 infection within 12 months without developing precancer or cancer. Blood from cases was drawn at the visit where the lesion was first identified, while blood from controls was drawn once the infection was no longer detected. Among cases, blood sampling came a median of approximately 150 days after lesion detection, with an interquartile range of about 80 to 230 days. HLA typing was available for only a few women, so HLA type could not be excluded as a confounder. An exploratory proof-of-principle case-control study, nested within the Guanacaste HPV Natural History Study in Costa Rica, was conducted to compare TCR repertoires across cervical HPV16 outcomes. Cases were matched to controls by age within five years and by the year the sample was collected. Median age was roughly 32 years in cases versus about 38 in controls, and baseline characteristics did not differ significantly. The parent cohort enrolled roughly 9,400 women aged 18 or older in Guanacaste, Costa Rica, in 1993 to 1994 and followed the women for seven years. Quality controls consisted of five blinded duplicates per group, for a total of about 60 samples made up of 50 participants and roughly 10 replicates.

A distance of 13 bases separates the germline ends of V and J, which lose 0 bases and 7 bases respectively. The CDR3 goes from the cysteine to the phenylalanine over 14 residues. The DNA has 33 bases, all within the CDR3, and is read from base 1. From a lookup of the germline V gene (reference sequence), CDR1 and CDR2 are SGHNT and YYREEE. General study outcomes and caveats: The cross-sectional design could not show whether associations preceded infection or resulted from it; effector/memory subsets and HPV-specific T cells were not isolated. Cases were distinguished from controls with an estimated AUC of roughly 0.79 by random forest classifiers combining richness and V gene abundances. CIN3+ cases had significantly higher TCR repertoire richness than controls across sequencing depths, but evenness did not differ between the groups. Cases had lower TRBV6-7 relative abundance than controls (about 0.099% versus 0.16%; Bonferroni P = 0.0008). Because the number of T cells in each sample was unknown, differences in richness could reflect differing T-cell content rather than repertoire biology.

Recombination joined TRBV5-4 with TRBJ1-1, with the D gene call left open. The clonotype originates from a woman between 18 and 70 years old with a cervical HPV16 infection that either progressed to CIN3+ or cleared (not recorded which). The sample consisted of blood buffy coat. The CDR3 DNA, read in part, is TGTGCCAGCAGCTTGGTCACAGCCGGAAGTGAA. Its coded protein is CASSLVTAGSE. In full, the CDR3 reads CASSLVTAGSEAFF.